The next 30 T cell receptor beta chains were all read from a single sample in a study of beta chain features in type 1 diabetes. Study outcomes and limitations: All four CD4+ subsets from Type 1 diabetes patients carried moderately but significantly shorter TCRB CDR3s.

Of the isolated RNA, all was reverse transcribed, and so the sequenced material was expressed TCRB transcripts. Sequencing used immunoSEQ multiplex PCR; TCRdb keeps in-frame clones, though not all of them. The profile shows about 270,000 clones, about 13% of them singletons. Their specific antigens are unknown. The material sequenced was naive CD4+ T cells from blood. These receptors originate from a man aged 25-45 years with type 1 diabetes.

Comments on this clone: In the same sample, other DNA sequences code for this CDR3. The rearrangement uses TRBV9 and TRBJ2-3; D not certain. In germline, CDR1 is SGDLS, CDR2 YYNGEE. V lost 2 bases and J lost 0, with 4 bases in between. This CDR3 contains 13 residues. The CDR3 bases are TGTGCCAGCAGCGTCCTTAGCACAGATACGCAGTATTTT. Residues: CASSVLSTDTQYF.

This chain joins TRBV18 and TRBJ2-1; TRBD2 matches 7 bases. Germline-derived CDR1 and CDR2 are KGHSH and LQKENI. CDR3 length: 15 residues. After removal of 5 bases from V and 1 base from J, the junction contained 5 bases not matched to a gene. The CDR3 loop reads CASSSLAGSYNEQFF. DNA of the CDR3: TGTGCCAGCTCATCCTTAGCGGGTTCCTACAATGAGCAGTTCTTC.

This clone was observed a few times. V gene TRBV6-5 combines with J gene TRBJ2-4; the match to TRBD1 covers 7 bases. Germline values: CDR1 MNHEY, CDR2 SVGAGI. CDR3 length: 15 residues. V lost 3 bases to trimming and J lost 0 bases; unmatched junction nucleotides: 2. CDR3 nucleotides: TGTGCCAGCAGTTATGACAGGGCAGCCAAAAACATTCAGTACTTC. Protein sequence: CASSYDRAAKNIQYF.

J is TRBJ2-7 and V is TRBV18, with 9 bases aligning to TRBD2. The CDR3 covers 16 residues. Trimming removed 0 bases from V and 4 bases from J; junction bases left unmatched: 7. The germline gives CDR1 KGHSH, CDR2 LQKENI. The CDR3 region has the DNA TGTGCCAGCTCACCACCGAATCTTAGCGGGGGTTACGAGCAGTACTTC. Encoded protein: CASSPPNLSGGYEQYF. The whole variable domain, remainder taken from reference TRBV18 and TRBJ2-7, is NAGVMQNPRHLVRRRGQEARLRCSPMKGHSHVYWYRQLPEEGLKFMVYLQKENIIDESGMPKERFSAEFPKEGPSILRIQQVVRGDSAAYFCASSPPNLSGGYEQYFGPGTRLTVT.

This clone turned up a few times. The J gene is TRBJ2-7, the V gene TRBV6-1, with 9 bases that match TRBD1. The CDR3 length is 15 residues. V lost 6 bases and J lost 0; bases outside the gene matches: 6. CDR1 MNHNS and CDR2 SASEGT come from the germline V gene. CDR3 amino acids: CASSRRGQGSYEQYF. Written as DNA, the CDR3 is TGTGCCAGCAGCCGACGGGGACAGGGCTCCTACGAGCAGTACTTC.

This clone has just a few counts. The chain recombines TRBV27 with TRBJ2-7, with TRBD2 matching over 13 bases. V was clipped by 4 bases and J by 2 bases; unmatched bases: 2. From germline, CDR1 is MNHEY and CDR2 SMNVEV (reference sequence). This CDR3 has 15 amino acids. The CDR3 protein is CASSWGLAGTYEQYF. CDR3 nucleotide sequence: TGTGCCAGCAGTTGGGGACTAGCGGGAACCTACGAGCAGTACTTC.

This clone has more than one count but fewer than ten. This same CDR3 is encoded by further DNA sequences in the sample. The gene calls are TRBV25-1 and TRBJ2-7, with TRBD2 identical over 7 bases. The CDR3 sequence is 15 residues long. The V and J ends lost 2 bases and 4 bases, in that order; junction bases with no gene match: 8. Germline lookup yields CDR1 MGHDK and CDR2 SYGVNS. The CDR3 bases are TGTGCCAGCAGTGAACCTCTGGCGGGAGCTTACGAGCAGTACTTC. Amino acid sequence: CASSEPLAGAYEQYF.

The rearrangement links TRBV9 to TRBJ2-1; 7 bases align to TRBD2. This CDR3 contains 17 residues. From germline, CDR1 is SGDLS and CDR2 YYNGEE. Germline trimming cut 4 bases from V and 0 bases from J; bases unmatched to any gene: 10. The CDR3 sequence: CASSYRLAEGSYNEQFF. DNA of the CDR3: TGTGCCAGCAGCTACCGACTAGCCGAAGGCTCCTACAATGAGCAGTTCTTC.

This clone was counted a few times. The J gene is TRBJ1-5, the V gene TRBV2; D is ambiguous. The CDR3 is 16 residues long. Germline V gene lookup returns CDR1 SNHLY and CDR2 FYNNEI. Trimming cost V 7 bases and J 1 base, with 17 bases left between them. The DNA of the CDR3 is TGTGCCAGCACGCTCTATTCGACGGGGAGCAATCAGCCCCAGCATTTT. Protein product: CASTLYSTGSNQPQHF.

This sequence joins TRBV4-2 and TRBJ2-7, with 7 bases fitting TRBD1. This CDR3 spans 16 amino acids. The germline CDR1 and CDR2 sequences are LGHNA and YNFKEQ. Germline trimming cut 4 bases from V and 2 bases from J; bases unmatched to any gene: 11. The CDR3 sequence is CASSPKIGGQTYEQYF. The CDR3 DNA follows: TGTGCCAGCAGCCCCAAGATAGGGGGACAGACCTACGAGCAGTACTTC.

This chain joins TRBV11-2 and TRBJ2-5; D perhaps matches TRBD1 (6 bases). The CDR3 contains 15 residues. Trimming stripped 6 bases from V and 5 bases from J, with 19 bases between. CDR1 SGHAT and CDR2 FQNNGV come from the germline V gene. CDR3 nucleotide sequence: TGTGCCAGCAGGCGAATGGGGACACTCCCCGAGACCCAGTACTTC. Translating it yields CASRRMGTLPETQYF.

Concerning this clone itself: Other DNA sequences of this sample code for an identical CDR3. The chain joins TRBV28 to TRBJ2-3; D might be TRBD2 (6 bases). Germline lookup yields CDR1 MDHEN and CDR2 SYDVKM. Trimming cost V 4 bases and J 0 bases, with 14 bases left between them. The CDR3 has 16 amino acids. The CDR3: CASSSPASGSTDTQYF. CDR3 in DNA: TGTGCCAGCAGTTCACCAGCCAGCGGGAGCACAGATACGCAGTATTTT.

This clone was seen a handful of times. The chain carries TRBV5-8 and TRBJ1-1; 7 bases are shared with TRBD1. Trimming at V came to 2 bases and at J to 6 bases, leaving 7 bases not matched to a gene. Germline V gene sequence: CDR1 SGHTS, CDR2 YDEGEE. The CDR3 consists of 14 residues. The CDR3 nucleotides are TGTGCCAGCAGCTTCGCAGACAGGGCGGCTGAAGCTTTCTTT. It is translated as CASSFADRAAEAFF.

The CDR3 DNA sequence: TGTGCCAGCAGCGTAGAAGCTGGGGGGAATGAGCAGTTCTTC. It codes for CASSVEAGGNEQFF. This chain links TRBV9 with TRBJ2-1; weak D call: TRBD2 (6 bases). The CDR3 loop spans 14 amino acids. The V end was cut by 0 bases, the J end by 7 bases, with 11 bases between. CDR1 SGDLS and CDR2 YYNGEE come from the germline V gene.

The chain combines TRBV4-2 with TRBJ2-1; D possibly corresponds to TRBD2 (6 bases). Trimming removed 1 base from V and 8 bases from J, with 15 bases in between. Germline-derived CDR1 and CDR2 are LGHNA and YNFKEQ. This CDR3 contains 15 residues. This chain's CDR3 is CASSQGEREYDEQFF. The CDR3 nucleotides read TGTGCCAGCAGCCAAGGTGAACGGGAGTATGATGAGCAGTTCTTC.

The chain carries TRBV10-3 and TRBJ2-7; maybe TRBD1 (6 bases). Looked up from germline, CDR1 is ENHRY and CDR2 is SYGVKD. V was clipped by 7 bases and J by 4 bases, with 11 bases between them. This CDR3 spans 12 amino acids. CDR3 amino acids: CAIMGTHYEQYF. Written as DNA, the CDR3 is TGTGCCATCATGGGGACACATTACGAGCAGTACTTC.

There are many counts of this clone. The chain joins TRBV29-1 to TRBJ2-4; D is possibly TRBD1 (6 bases). From germline, CDR1 is SQVTM and CDR2 ANQGSEA. This CDR3 has 13 amino acids. Trimming cost V 7 bases and J 6 bases, with 16 bases left between them. The CDR3 here is CSGYVGGGNIQYF. The CDR3 DNA reads TGCAGCGGCTATGTAGGGGGTGGAAACATTCAGTACTTC.

The V and J genes are TRBV2 and TRBJ1-1; TRBD1 aligns across 8 bases. There are 15 residues in the CDR3. Trimming took 2 bases from V and 12 from J; bases not matched to a gene: 14. The germline CDR1 and CDR2 sequences are SNHLY and FYNNEI. CDR3 in amino acids: CASSERGQTGGVSFF. CDR3 bases: TGTGCCAGCAGTGAAAGGGGCCAAACAGGGGGAGTATCTTTCTTT.

J is TRBJ2-2 and V is TRBV30; 9 bases align to TRBD1. CDR1 is GTSNPN and CDR2 is SVGIG in the germline V gene (reference sequence). The junction had 12 bases not matched to a gene; V was cut back by 6 bases and J by 4 bases. The CDR3 consists of 16 residues. DNA of the CDR3: TGTGCCTGCCGGGACAGGGTTGGGTCGGGCACCGGGGAGCTGTTTTTT. Translating gives CACRDRVGSGTGELFF.

This clone was picked up a small number of times. The CDR3 is CSVEKQGAGETQYF. The CDR3 DNA reads TGCAGCGTTGAAAAACAGGGGGCAGGCGAGACCCAGTACTTC. V gene TRBV29-1 combines with J gene TRBJ2-5, with TRBD1 matching 9 bases. The CDR3 contains 14 residues. Germline values: CDR1 SQVTM, CDR2 ANQGSEA. V shed 2 bases, J shed 5 bases, and the junction held 6 bases outside the gene matches.

This clone was seen a few times. This rearrangement joins TRBV29-1 to TRBJ2-1; TRBD2 aligns across 16 bases. V lost 7 bases, J lost 0 bases, and 6 bases stayed unmatched. Germline CDR1 and CDR2: SQVTM and ANQGSEA. CDR3 length equals 17 residues. This CDR3 is CSALGLAGGSSYNEQFF. DNA for the CDR3: TGCAGCGCACTGGGACTAGCGGGAGGGAGCTCCTACAATGAGCAGTTCTTC.

This clone has just a few counts. The chain combines TRBV7-9 with TRBJ2-7; D possibly corresponds to TRBD1 (6 bases). Looked up from germline, CDR1 is SEHNR and CDR2 is FQNEAQ (reference sequence). V lost 2 bases and J 5 bases, leaving 10 bases between the germline ends. The CDR3 extends over 13 amino acids. The CDR3 DNA is TGTGCCAGCAGCTTAACAGGGTATAACGAGCAGTACTTC. Residues: CASSLTGYNEQYF.

This clone has only a few counts. The chain combines TRBV27 with TRBJ1-2, with D perhaps matching TRBD1 (6 bases). Germline CDR1 and CDR2: MNHEY and SMNVEV (reference sequence). This CDR3 region has 13 residues. Trimming took 3 bases from V and 5 from J, leaving 10 bases between them. CDR3 residues: CASSFRTDYGYTF. CDR3 in DNA: TGTGCCAGCAGTTTCCGGACAGATTATGGCTACACCTTC.

The gene calls are TRBV9 and TRBJ2-3, with D possibly matching TRBD1 (5 bases). Looked up from germline, CDR1 is SGDLS and CDR2 is YYNGEE. CDR3 length equals 14 residues. V dropped 6 bases and J dropped 4 bases, with 15 bases sitting between them. The CDR3 loop reads CASTGHDLADTQYF. Written as DNA, the CDR3 is TGTGCCAGCACCGGACACGATCTGGCAGATACGCAGTATTTT.

The chain has TRBV27 and TRBJ2-4; D might be TRBD1 (5 bases). V gave up 2 bases and J gave up 12 bases, with 14 bases separating them. This CDR3 has 13 amino acids. The germline CDR1 and CDR2 sequences are MNHEY and SMNVEV (reference sequence). The CDR3 is CASSLEGAVPQYF. CDR3 bases: TGTGCCAGCAGTTTAGAAGGGGCCGTGCCTCAGTACTTC.

The chain recombines TRBV19 with TRBJ2-2, with 7 bases aligning to TRBD1. The CDR3 has 15 amino acids. CDR1 and CDR2 from the germline V gene are LNHDA and SQIVND (reference sequence). J lost 6 bases, V lost 8 bases, and 12 bases had no gene match. CDR3 residues: CASSSYRGESGELFF. DNA of the CDR3: TGTGCCAGTTCTTCATACAGGGGTGAATCCGGGGAGCTGTTTTTT.

This clone was seen only a few times. The chain combines TRBV2 with TRBJ2-3; 10 nucleotides match TRBD2. Trimming took 6 bases from V and 9 from J; bases not matched to a gene: 9. CDR1 SNHLY and CDR2 FYNNEI come from the germline V gene. The length of the CDR3 is 14 residues. The DNA for the CDR3 is TGTGCCAGCAGCCCTAGCGGGAGTAGACAGACGCAGTATTTT. It encodes CASSPSGSRQTQYF.

This clone appeared a few times. The chain employs TRBV19 and TRBJ2-1, with D perhaps matching TRBD1 (8 bases). The CDR3 spans 16 residues. The germline V gene has CDR1 LNHDA and CDR2 SQIVND (reference sequence). V lost 4 bases to trimming and J lost 5 bases, with 18 bases between them. The DNA for the CDR3 is TGTGCCAGTAGTAACAGGGGGGGGCCCTGGGACAATGAGCAGTTCTTC. This encodes CASSNRGGPWDNEQFF. The full variable domain, with the rest looked up from reference TRBV19 and TRBJ2-1, is DGGITQSPKYLFRKEGQNVTLSCEQNLNHDAMYWYRQDPGQGLRLIYYSQIVNDFQKGDIAEGYSVSREKKESFPLTVTSAQKNPTAFYLCASSNRGGPWDNEQFFGPGTRLTVL.

In regard to this clone: One junction end disagrees with the germline gene, perhaps due to a read error. The V gene is TRBV11-2, the J gene TRBJ2-3; D is undetermined. Germline assignment: CDR1 SGHAT and CDR2 FQNNGV. The CDR3 length is 12 residues. The CDR3 is CASSIGLGPDLF. CDR3 coding DNA: TGTGCCAGCAGCATCGGCCTAGGCCCCGACCTTTTT.

This clone has only a few counts. This chain links TRBV14 with TRBJ2-1; 8 positions agree with TRBD2. Germline V gene sequence: CDR1 SGHDN, CDR2 FVKESK. The CDR3 sequence is 15 residues long. V was clipped by 7 bases and J by 0 bases; unmatched bases: 5. The CDR3 region is CASKGLESSYNEQFF. As DNA, the CDR3 is TGTGCCAGCAAGGGACTAGAGAGCTCCTACAATGAGCAGTTCTTC.